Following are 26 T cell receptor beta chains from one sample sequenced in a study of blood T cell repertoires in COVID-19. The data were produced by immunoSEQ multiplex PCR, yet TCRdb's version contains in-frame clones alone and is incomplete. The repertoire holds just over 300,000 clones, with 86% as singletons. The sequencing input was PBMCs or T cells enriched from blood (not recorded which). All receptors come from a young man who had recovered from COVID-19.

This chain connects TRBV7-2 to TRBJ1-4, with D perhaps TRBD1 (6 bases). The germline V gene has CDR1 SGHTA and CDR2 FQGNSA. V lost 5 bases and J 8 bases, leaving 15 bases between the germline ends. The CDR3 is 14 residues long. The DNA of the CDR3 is TGTGCCAGCAGCCCATACAGGGCTGGGGAAAAACTGTTTTTT. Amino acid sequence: CASSPYRAGEKLFF.

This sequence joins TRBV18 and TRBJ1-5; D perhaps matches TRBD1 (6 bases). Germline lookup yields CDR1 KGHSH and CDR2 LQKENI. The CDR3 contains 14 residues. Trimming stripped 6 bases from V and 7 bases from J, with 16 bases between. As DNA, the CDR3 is TGTGCCAGCTCGCTCGGGACACATGGACAGCCCCAGCATTTT. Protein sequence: CASSLGTHGQPQHF.

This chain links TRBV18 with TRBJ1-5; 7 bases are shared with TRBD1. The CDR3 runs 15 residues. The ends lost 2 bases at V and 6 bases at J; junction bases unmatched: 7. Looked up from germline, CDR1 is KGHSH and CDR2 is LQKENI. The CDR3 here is CASSPGTEGAQPQHF. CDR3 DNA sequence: TGTGCCAGCTCACCAGGGACCGAGGGGGCTCAGCCCCAGCATTTT. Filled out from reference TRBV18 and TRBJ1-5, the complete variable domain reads NAGVMQNPRHLVRRRGQEARLRCSPMKGHSHVYWYRQLPEEGLKFMVYLQKENIIDESGMPKERFSAEFPKEGPSILRIQQVVRGDSAAYFCASSPGTEGAQPQHFGDGTRLSIL.

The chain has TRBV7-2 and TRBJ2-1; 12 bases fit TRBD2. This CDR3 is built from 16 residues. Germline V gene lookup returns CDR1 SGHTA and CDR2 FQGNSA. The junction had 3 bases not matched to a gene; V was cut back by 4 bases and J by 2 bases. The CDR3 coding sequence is TGTGCCAGCAGCTCCCGACTAGCGGGAGCCTACAATGAGCAGTTCTTC. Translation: CASSSRLAGAYNEQFF. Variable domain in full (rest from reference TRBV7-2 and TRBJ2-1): GAGVSQSPSNKVTEKGKDVELRCDPISGHTALYWYRQSLGQGLEFLIYFQGNSAPDKSGLPSDRFSAERTGGSVSTLTIQRTQQEDSAVYLCASSSRLAGAYNEQFFGPGTRLTVL.

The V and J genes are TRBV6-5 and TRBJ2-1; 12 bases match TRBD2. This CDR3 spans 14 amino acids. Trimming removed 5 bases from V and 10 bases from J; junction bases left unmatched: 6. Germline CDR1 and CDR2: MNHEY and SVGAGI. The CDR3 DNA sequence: TGTGCCAGCAGTAGGGCTAGCGGGAGGGCCGAGCAGTTCTTC. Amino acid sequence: CASSRASGRAEQFF.

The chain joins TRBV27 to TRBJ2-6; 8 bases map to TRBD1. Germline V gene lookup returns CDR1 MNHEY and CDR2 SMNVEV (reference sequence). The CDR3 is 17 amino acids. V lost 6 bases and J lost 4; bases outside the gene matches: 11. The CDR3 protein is CASSPDREGLGANVLTF. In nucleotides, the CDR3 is TGTGCCAGCAGCCCGGACAGGGAAGGGTTGGGGGCCAACGTCCTGACTTTC.

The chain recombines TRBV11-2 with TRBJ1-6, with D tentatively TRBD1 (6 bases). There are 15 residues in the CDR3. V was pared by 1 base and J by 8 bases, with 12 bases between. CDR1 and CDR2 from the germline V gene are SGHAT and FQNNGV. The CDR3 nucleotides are TGTGCCAGCAGCTTAGTTGGGGCAGGGGATTCACCCCTCCACTTT. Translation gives CASSLVGAGDSPLHF.

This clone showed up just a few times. In DNA, the CDR3 is TGTGCCAGCAGTTCTGGACAGATCTATAATTCACCCCTCCACTTT. Its protein product is CASSSGQIYNSPLHF. The chain recombines TRBV27 with TRBJ1-6; D possibly corresponds to TRBD1 (6 bases). V dropped 4 bases and J dropped 3 bases, with 10 bases sitting between them. This CDR3 comprises 15 residues. Germline CDR1 MNHEY, CDR2 SMNVEV (reference sequence).

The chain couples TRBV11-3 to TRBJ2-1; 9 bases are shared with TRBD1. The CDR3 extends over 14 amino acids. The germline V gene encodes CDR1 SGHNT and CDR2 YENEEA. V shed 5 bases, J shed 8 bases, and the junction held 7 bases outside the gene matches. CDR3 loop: CASSPWDRDHEQFF. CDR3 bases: TGTGCCAGCAGCCCGTGGGACAGGGACCATGAGCAGTTCTTC.

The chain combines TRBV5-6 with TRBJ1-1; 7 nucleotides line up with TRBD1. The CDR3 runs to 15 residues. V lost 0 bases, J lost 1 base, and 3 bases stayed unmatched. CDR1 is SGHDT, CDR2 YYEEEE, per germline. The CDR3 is CASSLEAGGNTEAFF. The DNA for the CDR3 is TGTGCCAGCAGCTTGGAGGCAGGGGGGAACACTGAAGCTTTCTTT.

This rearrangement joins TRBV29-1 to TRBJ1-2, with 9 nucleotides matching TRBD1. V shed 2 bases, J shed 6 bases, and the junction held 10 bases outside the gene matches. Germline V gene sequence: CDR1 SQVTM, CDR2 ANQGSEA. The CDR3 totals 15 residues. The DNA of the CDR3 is TGCAGCGTTGAATTCGCTGGACAGGGGCGTAATGGCTACACCTTC. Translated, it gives CSVEFAGQGRNGYTF. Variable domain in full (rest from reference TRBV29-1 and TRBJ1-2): SAVISQKPSRDICQRGTSLTIQCQVDSQVTMMFWYRQQPGQSLTLIATANQGSEATYESGFVIDKFPISRPNLTFSTLTVSNMSPEDSSIYLCSVEFAGQGRNGYTFGSGTRLTVV.

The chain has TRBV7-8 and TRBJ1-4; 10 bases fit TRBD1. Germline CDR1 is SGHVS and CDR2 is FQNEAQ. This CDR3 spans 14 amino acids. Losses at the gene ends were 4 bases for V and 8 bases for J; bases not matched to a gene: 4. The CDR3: CASSSTGGREKLFF. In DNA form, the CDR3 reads TGTGCCAGCAGCTCGACAGGGGGCAGGGAAAAACTGTTTTTT.

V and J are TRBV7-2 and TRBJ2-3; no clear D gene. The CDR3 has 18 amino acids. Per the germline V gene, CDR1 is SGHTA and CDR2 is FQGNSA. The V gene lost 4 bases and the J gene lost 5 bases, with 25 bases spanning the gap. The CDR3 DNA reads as TGTGCCAGCAGCTCTAGTCCGCGGAAAGGCTATTCCTTAGATACGCAGTATTTT. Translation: CASSSSPRKGYSLDTQYF.

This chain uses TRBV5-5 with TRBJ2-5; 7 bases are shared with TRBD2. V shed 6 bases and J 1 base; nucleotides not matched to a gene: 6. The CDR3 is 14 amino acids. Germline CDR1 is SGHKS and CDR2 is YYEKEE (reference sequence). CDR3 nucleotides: TGTGCCAGCACCCCGGGGACTACCCAAGAGACCCAGTACTTC. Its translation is CASTPGTTQETQYF. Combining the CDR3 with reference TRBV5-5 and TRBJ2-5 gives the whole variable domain DAGVTQSPTHLIKTRGQQVTLRCSPISGHKSVSWYQQVLGQGPQFIFQYYEKEERGRGNFPDRFSARQFPNYSSELNVNALLLGDSALYLCASTPGTTQETQYFGPGTRLLVL.

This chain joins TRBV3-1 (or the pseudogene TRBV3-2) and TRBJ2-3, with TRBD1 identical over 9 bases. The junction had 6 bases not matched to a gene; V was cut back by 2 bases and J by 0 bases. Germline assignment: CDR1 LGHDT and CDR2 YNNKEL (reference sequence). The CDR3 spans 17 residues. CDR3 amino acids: CASSQRKGTGSTDTQYF. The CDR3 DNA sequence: TGTGCCAGCAGCCAAAGGAAGGGGACAGGGAGCACAGATACGCAGTATTTT.

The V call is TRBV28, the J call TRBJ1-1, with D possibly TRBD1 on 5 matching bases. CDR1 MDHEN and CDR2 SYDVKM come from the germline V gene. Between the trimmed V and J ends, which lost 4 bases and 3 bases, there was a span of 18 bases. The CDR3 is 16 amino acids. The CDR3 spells CASSSVLQGLDTEAFF. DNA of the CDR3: TGTGCCAGCAGTTCGGTGTTGCAGGGCTTGGACACTGAAGCTTTCTTT.

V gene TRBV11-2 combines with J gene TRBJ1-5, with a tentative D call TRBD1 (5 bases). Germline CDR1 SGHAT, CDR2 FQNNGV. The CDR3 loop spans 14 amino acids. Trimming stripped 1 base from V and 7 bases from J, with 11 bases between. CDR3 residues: CASSLVPGRQPQHF. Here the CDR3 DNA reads TGTGCCAGCAGCTTAGTTCCAGGGCGACAGCCCCAGCATTTT.

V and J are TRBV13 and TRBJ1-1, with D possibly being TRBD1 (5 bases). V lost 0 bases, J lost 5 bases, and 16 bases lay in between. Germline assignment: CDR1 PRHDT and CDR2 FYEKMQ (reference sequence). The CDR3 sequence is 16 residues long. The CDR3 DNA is TGTGCCAGCAGCTTAGGCCAGGGCAAGGGGAGGACTGAAGCTTTCTTT. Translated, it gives CASSLGQGKGRTEAFF.

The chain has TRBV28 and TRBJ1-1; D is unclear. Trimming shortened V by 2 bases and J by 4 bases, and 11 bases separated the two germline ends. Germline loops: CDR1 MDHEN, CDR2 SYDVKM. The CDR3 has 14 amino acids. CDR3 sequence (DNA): TGTGCCAGCAGTTTAGGTCAGGTTGGCACTGAAGCTTTCTTT. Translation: CASSLGQVGTEAFF.

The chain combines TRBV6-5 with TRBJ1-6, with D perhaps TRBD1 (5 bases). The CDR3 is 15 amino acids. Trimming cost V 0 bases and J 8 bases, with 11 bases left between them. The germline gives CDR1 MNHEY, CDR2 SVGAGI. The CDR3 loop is CASSYSGGGDSPLHF. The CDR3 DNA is TGTGCCAGCAGTTACTCCGGCGGGGGGGATTCACCCCTCCACTTT.

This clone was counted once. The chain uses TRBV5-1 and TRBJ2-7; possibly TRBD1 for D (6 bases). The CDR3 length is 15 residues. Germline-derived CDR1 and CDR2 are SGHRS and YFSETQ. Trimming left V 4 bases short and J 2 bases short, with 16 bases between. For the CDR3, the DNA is TGCGCCAGCAGCCTGGCCGCAGGGGTGGCCTACGAGCAGTACTTC. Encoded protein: CASSLAAGVAYEQYF. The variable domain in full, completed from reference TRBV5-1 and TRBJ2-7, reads KAGVTQTPRYLIKTRGQQVTLSCSPISGHRSVSWYQQTPGQGLQFLFEYFSETQRNKGNFPGRFSGRQFSNSRSEMNVSTLELGDSALYLCASSLAAGVAYEQYFGPGTRLTVT.

The CDR3 DNA sequence: TGTGCCAGCCTCGAGGGCGGGGGAAGGGAGACCCAGTACTTC. Protein product: CASLEGGGRETQYF. The J gene is TRBJ2-5, the V gene TRBV2, with 7 nucleotides matching TRBD2. Germline CDR1 reads SNHLY; CDR2 reads FYNNEI. With 8 bases clipped from V and 5 bases from J, the junction kept 11 bases outside the gene matches. This CDR3 region has 14 residues.

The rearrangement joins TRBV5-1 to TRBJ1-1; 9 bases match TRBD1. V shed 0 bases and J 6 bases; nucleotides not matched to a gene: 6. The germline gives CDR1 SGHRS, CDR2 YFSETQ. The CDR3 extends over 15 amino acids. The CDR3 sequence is CASSLAQGASPEAFF. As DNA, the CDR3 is TGCGCCAGCAGCTTGGCACAGGGGGCCTCTCCTGAAGCTTTCTTT.

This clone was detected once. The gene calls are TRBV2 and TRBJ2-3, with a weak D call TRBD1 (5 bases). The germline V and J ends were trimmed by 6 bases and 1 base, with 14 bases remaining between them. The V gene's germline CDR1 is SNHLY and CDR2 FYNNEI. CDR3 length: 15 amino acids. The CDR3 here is CASSTQGIGTDTQYF. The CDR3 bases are TGTGCCAGCAGCACGCAGGGAATCGGCACAGATACGCAGTATTTT.

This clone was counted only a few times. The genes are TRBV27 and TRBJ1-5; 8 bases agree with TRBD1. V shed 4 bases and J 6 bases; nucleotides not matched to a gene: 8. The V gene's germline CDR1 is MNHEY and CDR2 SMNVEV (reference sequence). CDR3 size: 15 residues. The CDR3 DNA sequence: TGTGCCAGCAGTTCGACAGGGGCCTTCAGTCAGCCCCAGCATTTT. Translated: CASSSTGAFSQPQHF.

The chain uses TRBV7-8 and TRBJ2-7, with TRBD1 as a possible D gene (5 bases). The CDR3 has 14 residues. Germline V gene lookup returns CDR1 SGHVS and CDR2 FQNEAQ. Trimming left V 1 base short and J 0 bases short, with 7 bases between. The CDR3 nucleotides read TGTGCCAGCAGCTTAGAACAGGTCTCCTACGAGCAGTACTTC. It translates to CASSLEQVSYEQYF.